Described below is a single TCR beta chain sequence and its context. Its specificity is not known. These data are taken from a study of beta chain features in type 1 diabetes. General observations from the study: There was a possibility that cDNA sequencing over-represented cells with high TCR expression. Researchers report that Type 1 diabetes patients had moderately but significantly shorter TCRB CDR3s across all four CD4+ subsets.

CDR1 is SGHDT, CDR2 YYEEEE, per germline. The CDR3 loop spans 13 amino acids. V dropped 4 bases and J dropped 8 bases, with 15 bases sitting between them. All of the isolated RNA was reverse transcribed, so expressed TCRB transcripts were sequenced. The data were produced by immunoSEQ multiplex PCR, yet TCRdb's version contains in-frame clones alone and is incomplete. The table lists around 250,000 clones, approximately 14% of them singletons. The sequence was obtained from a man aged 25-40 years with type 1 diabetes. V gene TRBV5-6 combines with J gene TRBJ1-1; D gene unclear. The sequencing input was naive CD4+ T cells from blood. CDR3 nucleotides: TGTGCCAGCAGCACCAGGACGGGAATGGAAGCTTTCTTT. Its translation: CASSTRTGMEAFF.